Given below is one T cell receptor (beta chain) in context. No antigen is known for it. This entry belongs to a study of cytomegalovirus exposure and HLA in healthy donors. Notes on the study in general: Serostatus for CMV was the only available immune exposure information. For TCR beta chains, V- and J-gene trimming was later linked to a missense DCLRE1C variant. Confirmation in vitro established that three CMV-associated chains were specific for CMV antigens.

13 Jbeta primers and 60 Vbeta primers were used for the PCR. The table came from immunoSEQ multiplex PCR; TCRdb's copy has only in-frame clones and leaves some out. This sample has 250,000 to 350,000 clones, with over 70% found just once. The CDR3 extends over 15 amino acids. The germline V and J ends were trimmed by 2 bases and 2 bases, with 13 bases remaining between them. In germline, CDR1 is GTSNPN, CDR2 SVGIG (reference sequence). What was sequenced was PBMCs. The receptor comes from a girl aged 2-10 years in good health and CMV-seronegative. This chain connects TRBV30 to TRBJ2-1; D might be TRBD2 (6 bases). This CDR3 reads CAWSRPGAPYNEQFF. CDR3 in DNA: TGTGCCTGGAGTCGACCGGGAGCCCCCTACAATGAGCAGTTCTTC.